The 5 T cell receptor beta chains given below trace back to one sample, sequenced in a study of CD8+ T cells in alopecia areata. Treatment here: oral pan-JAK inhibitor, 5-10 mg twice daily. RNA, once extracted, was reverse transcribed into cDNA for use as the sequencing template. The assay was immunoSEQ multiplex PCR, and TCRdb's table has in-frame clones only and misses some. The sample consists of approximately 190,000 clones, 55% to 70% of them appearing once. Source: CD4+ T cells sorted from blood, taken at week 24, from a patient treated with tofacitinib. Every receptor here comes from a human donor with alopecia areata.

The rearrangement uses TRBV14 and TRBJ2-1; the match to TRBD2 covers 10 bases. The germline V gene encodes CDR1 SGHDN and CDR2 FVKESK. This CDR3 comprises 17 residues. With V trimmed by 2 bases and J by 9 bases, 13 bases remained unmatched. This CDR3 reads CASSQYLRLAGAGEQFF. DNA for the CDR3: TGTGCCAGCAGCCAATATCTTCGCCTAGCGGGAGCGGGTGAGCAGTTCTTC.

The gene calls are TRBV5-4 and TRBJ1-1, with no clear D. The germline gives CDR1 SGHNT, CDR2 YYREEE (reference sequence). The CDR3 runs to 14 residues. The V end lost 4 bases, the J end lost 3 bases, and 13 bases lay between the germline ends. The CDR3 sequence: CASSLLSGDTEAFF. CDR3 coding DNA: TGTGCCAGCAGCCTCCTTAGCGGAGACACTGAAGCTTTCTTT. The whole variable domain, remainder taken from reference TRBV5-4 and TRBJ1-1, is ETGVTQSPTHLIKTRGQQVTLRCSSQSGHNTVSWYQQALGQGPQFIFQYYREEENGRGNFPPRFSGLQFPNYSSELNVNALELDDSALYLCASSLLSGDTEAFFGQGTRLTVV.

This clone has a handful of counts. The CDR3 loop is CASSQESGYQSIQYF. The CDR3 DNA reads TGCGCCAGCAGCCAAGAATCGGGGTACCAAAGCATTCAGTACTTC. The chain links TRBV4-3 to TRBJ2-4; D perhaps matches TRBD2 (5 bases). The CDR3 sequence is 15 residues long. V lost 0 bases to trimming and J lost 9 bases, with 15 bases between them. Germline lookup yields CDR1 LGHNA and CDR2 YSLEER.

The chain has TRBV30 and TRBJ2-7; TRBD1 might be the D (6 bases). In germline, CDR1 is GTSNPN, CDR2 SVGIG (reference sequence). The V and J ends lost 5 bases and 6 bases respectively, with 14 bases between them. The CDR3 is 12 residues long. The CDR3 loop reads CAWGQSPAEQYF. Written as DNA, the CDR3 is TGTGCCTGGGGACAGTCTCCAGCCGAGCAGTACTTC. Drawing the rest from reference TRBV30 and TRBJ2-7, the complete variable domain is SQTIHQWPATLVQPVGSPLSLECTVEGTSNPNLYWYRQAAGRGLQLLFYSVGIGQISSEVPQNLSASRPQDRQFILSSKKLLLSDSGFYLCAWGQSPAEQYFGPGTRLTVT.

The CDR3 here is CASSPPAGGLADTQYF. The CDR3, as DNA: TGTGCCAGCAGCCCCCCCGCGGGGGGGCTCGCAGATACGCAGTATTTT. The V and J genes are TRBV7-6 and TRBJ2-3; 9 bases line up with TRBD2. V gave up 5 bases and J gave up 4 bases; unmatched junction bases: 10. This CDR3 is 16 amino acids long. Germline V gene lookup returns CDR1 SGHVS and CDR2 FNYEAQ.